This is a list of T cell receptor beta chains from one sample in a study of T cell responses to AZD1222 COVID-19 vaccine. Some clones are missing from TCRdb's copy, which holds only in-frame ones; the method was immunoSEQ multiplex PCR. The sample records over 75,000 clones, 89% being singletons. Sequencing used peripheral blood, obtained on day 0 of AZD1222 vaccination. The receptors come from an adult in good health. Each CDR3 is given with its conserved first and last residue. The order of the fields is clone size, V gene, CDR3 protein. Some rows mark clone size as missing; the rest say once, few, many or name a class of expanded clone.

few,TRBV5-4,CASSFRQGARNEQFF
NA,TRBV4-1,CASSPQGYNEQFF
NA,TRBV5-1,CASSTRTDYSNQPQHF
NA,TRBV19,CASSTQVWGTNEKLFF
NA,TRBV3-1/TRBV3-2,CASSPLNSEAFF
NA,TRBV24-1,CATSDFAGVEQFF
NA,TRBV7-9,CASSLAQGNQETQYF
NA,TRBV27,CASRRTGGNYGYTF
NA,TRBV27,CASRAGANVLTF
NA,TRBV6-5,CASSTNSNQPQHF
NA,TRBV7-2,CASSPLPPLLRAFF
NA,TRBV6-2/TRBV6-3,CASSGTAQETQYF
NA,TRBV3-1/TRBV3-2,CASSQEAAGWDTQYF
NA,TRBV9,CASSVATGTDYGYTF
NA,TRBV7-2,CASSWASGRQETQYF
NA,TRBV7-9,CASSREINYGYTF
NA,TRBV2,CASSGTSGRVNIQYF
NA,TRBV27,CASSSGQGSNTDTQYF
NA,TRBV30,CAWSRVQGIGGYTF
NA,TRBV6-5,CASRKRGLDTQYF
NA,TRBV29-1,CSVGQVVNTEAFF
NA,TRBV6-1,CASSEAGGVLEKLFF
NA,TRBV30,CAWSVPGSSTEAFF
NA,TRBV3-1/TRBV3-2,CASSQDRWSTVAFF
NA,TRBV5-5,CASSEQGSSYGYTF
many,TRBV7-9,CASSPGQGTHTEAFF
once,TRBV27,CASSLGGQGSNNSPLHF
few,TRBV5-1,CASSPEGGGARGYTF
NA,TRBV25-1,CASSEYSWGTDTQYF
once,TRBV18,CASSPTQGNQPQHF
NA,TRBV14,CASSPEPYVNSGNTIYF
NA,TRBV2,CASSEARTSGRTYNEQFF
NA,TRBV7-9,CASSLEIQSPGYTF
NA,TRBV28,CASRLGTSGVSQYF
NA,TRBV5-4,CASSLATGHQETQYF
NA,TRBV2,CASSEVRSNTGELFF
NA,TRBV7-7,CASSPITGGSTKQYF
NA,TRBV7-9,CASIDGDNYGYTF
NA,TRBV10-2,CASRVAGGAGETQYF
NA,TRBV7-9,CASSLTGGGVDTEAFF
NA,TRBV5-6,CASSLAGGYTF
NA,TRBV12-5,CASGLGTSRTEAFF
NA,TRBV7-9,CASSFTGGRDEQYF
NA,TRBV11-2,CASSRRGSGTESYEQYF
NA,TRBV7-2,CASSLAVGLQETQYF
NA,TRBV12-3/TRBV12-4,CASNPGLNTEAFF